This T cell receptor beta chain is from a study of identical twins. This clonotype was seen a few times. Template switching added a universal primer site; cDNA carried unique molecular identifiers. MiXCR was run by TCRdb on the 5' RACE reads, yielding one entry per CDR3 protein. The sample yields approximately 190,000 distinct CDR3 sequences, about 15% seen once. The CDR3 is 15 residues long. The V end lost 5 bases, the J end lost 4 bases, and 17 bases lay between the germline ends. The same sample was also studied in work on T cells expressing NK-cell markers. That work states: Sorted T-cell subsets CD3+CD56+NKG2C+, CD3+CD56+NKG2C- and CD3+CD56-NKG2C+ were TCR beta-sequenced. HCMV seropositivity characterized most of the eight sequenced donors, and seronegativity one.

The chain has TRBV12-3 or TRBV12-4 and TRBJ1-2; possible D gene TRBD1, 5 bases. This sequence originates from a woman aged 18-30 years in good health. The sample consisted of CD8+ T cells sorted from blood. The CDR3: CASSGRGPPLYGYTF. CDR3 nucleotide sequence: TGTGCCAGCAGTGGAAGGGGACCCCCCCTCTATGGCTACACCTTC.